This note documents a single TCR beta chain sequence. One end of the junction fails to match germline, which may point to a read error. The method was immunoSEQ multiplex PCR; TCRdb's version includes in-frame clones alone and lacks a portion of them. Among tens of thousands of clones listed, approximately 86% were seen once. The sample is drawn from a study of ipilimumab plus nivolumab after autologous stem cell transplantation. Study at large: Both relapsed and primary refractory DLBCL were included.

Germline assignment: CDR1 SGHTA and CDR2 FQGNSA. This CDR3 has 13 amino acids. Source: PBMCs, taken in a trial of ipilimumab plus nivolumab as post-transplant consolidation. This chain uses TRBV7-2 with TRBJ1-4; D is perhaps TRBD1 (6 bases). The TCR sequence derives from a male donor with diffuse large B-cell lymphoma. In nucleotides, the CDR3 is TGCGCCAGCAGCCAGACAGGTTATGAAAAACTGTTTTTT. Its protein is CASSQTGYEKLFF.